These 8 T cell receptor beta chains were all obtained from the same sample, sequenced in a study of memory CD8 T cells in hepatitis C reinfection. Sequencing used immunoSEQ multiplex PCR; TCRdb keeps in-frame clones, though not all of them. The data hold some 46,000 clones, with roughly 89% observed a single time. Time point meaning: late/post reinfection, 12 to 24 weeks after detection. No in vitro expansion preceded TCR sequencing of the sorted cells. Sequencing input: naive CD8+ T cells sorted from blood. The source is a man younger than 30 with hepatitis C virus infection.

The rearrangement joins TRBV6-1 to TRBJ1-1, with D unresolved. The germline CDR1 and CDR2 sequences are MNHNS and SASEGT. The V end lost 6 bases, the J end lost 4 bases, and 9 bases lay between the germline ends. The CDR3 consists of 12 residues. The DNA for the CDR3 is TGTGCCAGCAGGGGCTTGGGCACTGAAGCTTTCTTT. As protein: CASRGLGTEAFF.

The chain links TRBV27 to TRBJ2-1; 8 positions agree with TRBD2. The V gene end was trimmed by 0 bases and the J gene end by 0 bases; junction bases not matched to a gene: 4. CDR3 length: 17 residues. Germline CDR1 is MNHEY and CDR2 is SMNVEV (reference sequence). The CDR3 region is CASSLSSGRASYNEQFF. In nucleotides, the CDR3 is TGTGCCAGCAGTTTATCGAGCGGGAGAGCCTCCTACAATGAGCAGTTCTTC.

For the CDR3, the DNA is TGTGCCAGCAGTGAATCTCCCCCCAGGGGCGCTTACTCCTACGAGCAGTACGTC. This translates into CASSESPPRGAYSYEQYV. The V call is TRBV2, the J call TRBJ2-7; D possibly corresponds to TRBD1 (6 bases). This CDR3 spans 18 amino acids. CDR1 is SNHLY and CDR2 is FYNNEI in the germline V gene. V gave up 2 bases and J gave up 0 bases, with 20 bases separating them.

The J gene is TRBJ2-7, the V gene TRBV6-6, with D possibly matching TRBD1 (5 bases). V gave up 0 bases and J gave up 4 bases, with 7 bases separating them. The CDR3 loop spans 13 amino acids. CDR1 and CDR2 (germline): MNHNY, SVGAGI (reference sequence). Written as DNA, the CDR3 is TGTGCCAGCAGTTACTCGGCAGGGTACGAGCAGTACGTC. Translating it yields CASSYSAGYEQYV.

The rearrangement links TRBV15 to TRBJ1-1; 8 nucleotides line up with TRBD1. CDR1 is LNHNV and CDR2 is YYDKDF in the germline V gene (reference sequence). This CDR3 comprises 16 residues. The V and J ends lost 1 base and 2 bases, in that order; junction bases with no gene match: 6. The CDR3 protein is CATSRGRTGHNTEAFF. The DNA of the CDR3 is TGTGCCACCAGCAGAGGGAGGACAGGGCACAACACTGAAGCTTTCTTT. Full variable domain (remainder filled in from reference TRBV15 and TRBJ1-1): DAMVIQNPRYQVTQFGKPVTLSCSQTLNHNVMYWYQQKSSQAPKLLFHYYDKDFNNEADTPDNFQSRRPNTSFCFLDIRSPGLGDTAMYLCATSRGRTGHNTEAFFGQGTRLTVV.

The chain recombines TRBV19 with TRBJ2-7; 7 bases line up with TRBD1. Per the germline V gene, CDR1 is LNHDA and CDR2 is SQIVND (reference sequence). There are 14 residues in the CDR3. With 6 bases clipped from V and 3 bases from J, the junction kept 8 bases outside the gene matches. This CDR3 is CASSVAGGFYEQYF. The DNA for the CDR3 is TGTGCCAGTAGCGTGGCAGGGGGATTCTACGAGCAGTACTTC.

J is TRBJ2-7 and V is TRBV2, with a weak D call TRBD1 (5 bases). Trimming pared 6 bases from V and 4 bases from J, leaving 10 bases between. CDR3 length: 12 residues. Germline assignment: CDR1 SNHLY and CDR2 FYNNEI. The CDR3, as DNA: TGTGCCAGCAGACCGCAGGGTTACGAGCAGTACGTC. Translating it yields CASRPQGYEQYV.

This clone was counted between two and nine times. J is TRBJ1-1 and V is TRBV4-1, with a weak D call TRBD1 (5 bases). The CDR3 has 13 amino acids. Germline values: CDR1 MGHRA, CDR2 YSYEKL. V was shortened by 5 bases and J by 4 bases, with 11 bases between the two germline ends. The CDR3 DNA is TGCGCCAGCAGCATGGCGGGGACCACTGAAGCTTTCTTT. Protein sequence: CASSMAGTTEAFF.